This is a list of T cell receptor beta chains from one sample in a study of T cell repertoires in cytomegalovirus infection. TCRdb analysed the reads with MiXCR anew, one entry per CDR3 protein. The sample holds under 200,000 distinct CDR3 sequences, roughly 9% seen once. The source material was PBMCs. These receptors came from a human donor in good health (CMV status not recorded). Some clones in this sample may be carry-over from other donors' samples. Both conserved end residues are part of each CDR3. A D gene is named only where the DNA matches it firmly. Clone sizes are given selectively: once, few, many, or a class where the clone is expanded.

V gene	J gene	clone size	D gene	CDR3 DNA	CDR3 protein
TRBV7-9	TRBJ2-5	many	TRBD1	TGTGCCAGCAGCGGCCCCGGGACAGGGGGTTCGGAGACCCAGTACTTC	CASSGPGTGGSETQYF
TRBV29-1	TRBJ2-5	-	-	TGCAGCGTTGTAGGCGGGACCAGGGTAGCGACCCAGTACTTC	CSVVGGTRVATQYF
TRBV24-1	TRBJ2-1	-	TRBD2	TGTGCCACCAGTGACTCTAGCGGGAGGGTTGGCGAGCAGTTCTTC	CATSDSSGRVGEQFF
TRBV3-1	TRBJ1-5	-	-	TGTGCCAGCAGCCAAGATCCGTCCGGCGCAAACCAGCCCCAGCATTTT	CASSQDPSGANQPQHF
TRBV7-3	TRBJ2-1	many	TRBD2	TGTGCCAGCAGCGCGGGACTAGGTCGGAATGAGCAGTTCTTC	CASSAGLGRNEQFF
TRBV19	TRBJ2-2	-	-	TGTGCCAGTAGTTTTACAGGGCTGGTAGGCACCGGGGAGCTGTTTTTT	CASSFTGLVGTGELFF
TRBV7-6	TRBJ1-2	few	-	TGTGCCAGCAGCGAATCACAGGGATGGGATGGCTACACCTTC	CASSESQGWDGYTF
TRBV4-2	TRBJ1-2	few	-	TGTGCCAGCAGCCGAGGGACGCCTGGCTACACCTTC	CASSRGTPGYTF
TRBV7-2	TRBJ2-3	few	TRBD1	TGTGCCAGCAGCTTAAAGACAGGGGAGGCGCAGTATTTT	CASSLKTGEAQYF
TRBV7-2	TRBJ2-2	many	-	TGTGCCAGCAGCTTGCAGACGGAGACCGGGGAGCTGTTTTTT	CASSLQTETGELFF
TRBV20-1	TRBJ2-2	few	-	TGCAGTGCTAGAGATTCTCAAAAGACAGGAAACACCGGGGAGCTGTTTTTT	CSARDSQKTGNTGELFF
TRBV7-2	TRBJ2-7	many	-	TGTGCCAGCAGCCATAAAACCTACGAGCAGTACTTC	CASSHKTYEQYF
TRBV20-1	TRBJ1-6	many	-	TGCAGTGCTGTCCGGGATCCTAATTCACCCCTCCACTTT	CSAVRDPNSPLHF
TRBV7-8	TRBJ1-1	many	TRBD1	TGTGCCAGCAGCCCTGGACAGGGGAACACTGAAGCTTTCTTT	CASSPGQGNTEAFF
TRBV7-3	TRBJ2-1	many	-	TGTGCCAGCAGCCTAACAAGAAGCGACGAGCAGTTCTTC	CASSLTRSDEQFF
TRBV7-2	TRBJ1-5	many	-	TGTGCCAGCAGCTTTGAAGGGAACAGCAATCAGCCCCAGCATTTT	CASSFEGNSNQPQHF
TRBV28	TRBJ1-1	few	TRBD1	TGTGCCAGCAGAAAGGACAGGGAAGCTTTCTTT	CASRKDREAFF
TRBV7-9	TRBJ1-3	-	TRBD1	TGTGCCAGCAGCTACCAACAGGGGGCTGGAAACACCATATATTTT	CASSYQQGAGNTIYF
TRBV7-2	TRBJ1-1	many	-	TGTGCCAGCAGCTTAGGGGGCATGAACACTGAAGCTTTCTTT	CASSLGGMNTEAFF
TRBV20-1	TRBJ1-2	-	TRBD1	TGCAGTGCGAAAAGGACAGGCCCCTATGGCTACACCTTC	CSAKRTGPYGYTF
TRBV12-3/TRBV12-4	TRBJ1-5	many	-	TGTGCCAGCAGTTTATCCGGGGGTCAGCCCCAGCATTTT	CASSLSGGQPQHF
TRBV7-2	TRBJ2-1	many	TRBD2	TGTGCCAGCAGCTTCGGTCTAGCGGCCCTTTACAATGAGCAGTTCTTC	CASSFGLAALYNEQFF
TRBV5-1	TRBJ1-2	many	TRBD1	TGCGCCAGCAGCCCTCAAAAGGGGGCCACCTGGAGCTACACCTTC	CASSPQKGATWSYTF
TRBV27	TRBJ2-2	many	TRBD1	TGTGCCAGCAGTTTATCCTCTCGAGGGGGCGCACCCGGGGAGCTGTTTTTT	CASSLSSRGGAPGELFF
TRBV12-3/TRBV12-4	TRBJ1-5	-	-	TGTGCCAGCAGTTCCATGGACAGTAGCAATCAGCCCCAGCATTTT	CASSSMDSSNQPQHF
TRBV20-1	TRBJ1-5	-	-	TGCAGTGCTAGAGAGGGGGGGGGGGGGAGAAGGAGCAATCAGCCCCAGCATTTT	CSAREGGGGRRSNQPQHF
TRBV7-2	TRBJ1-2	many	-	TGTGCCAGCAGCCCGGGGGAACGTCGTGGCTACACCTTC	CASSPGERRGYTF
TRBV11-2	TRBJ2-7	-	-	TGTGCCAGCAGCTTCCACTACGAGCAGTACTTC	CASSFHYEQYF
TRBV7-2	TRBJ2-5	many	TRBD2	TGTGCCAGCAGCTTAGTAGTAGGGGGACTAGCGGGTTCTACCCAGTACTTC	CASSLVVGGLAGSTQYF
TRBV28	TRBJ1-4	-	-	TGTGCCAGCAGGCCCCCAGGGGCTTACGGAAAACTGTTTTTT	CASRPPGAYGKLFF
TRBV11-2	TRBJ2-1	many	-	TGTGCCAGCAGCTTAGGGCGCTGGGCGGGATCAACAATGAGTAAGCAGTTCTTC	CASSLGRWAGSTMSKQFF
TRBV7-2	TRBJ2-7	many	TRBD2	TGTGCCAGCAGCTCCGGGACTAGCGGGAGGCGTTGGCACTACGAGCAGTACTTC	CASSSGTSGRRWHYEQYF
TRBV7-2	TRBJ2-5	many	-	TGTGCCAGCAGCTTAAAAGTTCCCTGGGGACCTCCGGAGACCCAGTACTTC	CASSLKVPWGPPETQYF
TRBV29-1	TRBJ2-1	few	-	TGCAGCGTTGATTCCCAGAGCTCCTACAATGAGCAGTTCTTC	CSVDSQSSYNEQFF
TRBV7-3	TRBJ2-1	many	-	TGTGCCAGCAGCCCCGATGGGCGGAATGAGCAGTTCTTC	CASSPDGRNEQFF
TRBV10-2	TRBJ2-3	many	-	TGCGCCAGCAGCTTCGGTACTAGTGAGTTTGGGTCCGATACGCAGTATTTT	CASSFGTSEFGSDTQYF
TRBV6-6	TRBJ2-7	-	-	TGTGCCAGCAGTCCTCTAAGGGGAGGGGGCGAGCAGTACTTC	CASSPLRGGGEQYF
TRBV7-2	TRBJ2-1	many	TRBD2	TGTGCCAGCAGCGTACCGACTAGCGGGAGTAATAATGAGCAGTTCTTC	CASSVPTSGSNNEQFF
TRBV6-2/TRBV6-3	TRBJ1-2	few	-	TGTGCCAGCAGTGAAGGGCCCCGTGCCACCTTC	CASSEGPRATF
TRBV18	TRBJ2-5	-	-	TGTGCCAGCTCACCCCCTTGGGGGAAAGAAGAGACCCAGTACTTC	CASSPPWGKEETQYF
TRBV7-2	TRBJ2-1	many	TRBD2	TGTGCCAGCAGCTTAAATGCCCGTAGCGGGGGGGCCAATGAGCAGTTCTTC	CASSLNARSGGANEQFF
TRBV28	TRBJ1-5	many	-	TGTGCCAGCAATTGGGACAGCAATCAGCCCCAGCATTTT	CASNWDSNQPQHF
TRBV4-3	TRBJ2-1	few	TRBD2	TGCGCCAGCAGCCAAGACCTCCGGGGGGGCAACAATGAGCAGTTCTTC	CASSQDLRGGNNEQFF
TRBV4-3	TRBJ2-1	-	TRBD2	TGCGCCAGCAGCCAAGGGGAACTAGCGGAGTACAATGAGCAGTTCTTC	CASSQGELAEYNEQFF
TRBV5-6	TRBJ2-3	few	TRBD1	TGTGCCAGCCTGCGACAGGGATTACGAGATACGCAGTATTTT	CASLRQGLRDTQYF
TRBV11-3	TRBJ2-1	-	-	TGTGCCAGCAGCCGAGACATGGAGGGTGAGCAGTTCTTC	CASSRDMEGEQFF
TRBV6-2/TRBV6-3	TRBJ2-1	many	TRBD2	TGTGCCAGCAGTCCTAGGACTAGCGGGTTATCCTCCTACAATGAGCAGTTCTTC	CASSPRTSGLSSYNEQFF
TRBV28	TRBJ1-2	many	-	TGTGCCAGCAGTTCAGTGGATGGCTACACCTTC	CASSSVDGYTF
TRBV20-1	TRBJ2-7	few	TRBD2	TGCAGTGCTAAGGGGACTAGCGGGAGGGCGTCCTACGAGCAGTACTTC	CSAKGTSGRASYEQYF
TRBV7-2	TRBJ1-2	many	-	TGTGCCAGCAGCTTAGCAGAACAGGCTGTAAATGGCTACACCTTC	CASSLAEQAVNGYTF
TRBV6-1	TRBJ1-5	many	-	TGTGCCAGCAAGCGTGGGGGGCAAAGCAATCAGCCCCAGCATTTT	CASKRGGQSNQPQHF
TRBV19	TRBJ1-5	-	TRBD1	TGTGCCAGTAGCCGGGACAGGGGGCAAATGCCCCAGCATTTT	CASSRDRGQMPQHF
TRBV28	TRBJ1-5	many	-	TGTGCCAGCAGGAAGCAGGGCGGAGGTCAGCCCCAGCATTTT	CASRKQGGGQPQHF
TRBV5-5	TRBJ1-5	many	TRBD1	TGTGCCAGCAGCTTGGCAGCGACAGGGGGCAATCAGCCCCAGCATTTT	CASSLAATGGNQPQHF
TRBV5-3	TRBJ1-1	-	-	TGTTTGACGGGGGGAGTGAACACTGAAGCTTTCTTT	CLTGGVNTEAFF
TRBV6-1	TRBJ2-5	-	TRBD2	TGTGTCAGCAGTGGGCTAGCGGGGTCCCAAGAGACCCAGTACTTC	CVSSGLAGSQETQYF
TRBV11-2	TRBJ2-1	many	TRBD2	TGTGCCAGCAGTGGGGGGACTAGCGGGAGTGGTGAGCAGTTCTTC	CASSGGTSGSGEQFF
TRBV14	TRBJ2-7	-	-	TGTGCCAGCAGCCAAGCTCTGGCGGGACGCTACGAGCAGTACTTC	CASSQALAGRYEQYF
TRBV12-3/TRBV12-4	TRBJ1-1	few	-	TGTGCCAGCCGGAGGAACCCAACTGAAGCTTTCTTT	CASRRNPTEAFF